A selection of T cell receptor beta chains follows, all from one sample in a study of PD-1 and CTLA-4 blockade in melanoma. The method was immunoSEQ multiplex PCR; TCRdb's version includes in-frame clones alone and lacks a portion of them. The sample holds about 28,000 clones, under 95% seen once. Sequencing was performed on CD8+ T cells from peripheral blood, taken from a patient given anti-PD-1 treatment. All receptors come from a human donor with melanoma. Each CDR3 is given with its conserved first and last residue. The D gene is left open where the match is weak. A clone size is listed for some rows: how often the clone was seen (once, few, many), or a class if it is expanded.

>TRBV28|.|15|TRBD1|TRBJ1-2
CASSSRRTGGAGYTF
TGTGCCAGCAGTTCACGTAGGACAGGGGGCGCGGGCTACACCTTC
>TRBV6-5|.|12|.|TRBJ1-1
CAGGPGGTEAFF
TGTGCCGGAGGACCCGGGGGGACTGAAGCTTTCTTT
>TRBV5-8|.|16|TRBD2|TRBJ2-1
CASSSKGTSNGYEQFF
TGTGCCAGCAGCTCCAAAGGGACTAGCAACGGGTATGAGCAGTTCTTC
>TRBV6-2/TRBV6-3|.|16|TRBD1|TRBJ2-2
CASSSFYRGPDGELFF
TGTGCCAGCAGTTCCTTCTACAGGGGGCCCGACGGGGAGCTGTTTTTT
>TRBV7-9|.|11|.|TRBJ2-1
CASSLIYEQFF
TGTGCCAGCAGCCTTATCTATGAGCAGTTCTTC
>TRBV18|.|14|.|TRBJ1-2
CASSPDQDGYGYTF
TGTGCCAGCTCACCGGATCAAGATGGCTATGGCTACACCTTC
>TRBV6-5|few|13|.|TRBJ1-1
CASTSDGNTEAFF
TGTGCCAGCACCTCGGACGGGAACACTGAAGCTTTCTTT
>TRBV18|.|12|.|TRBJ2-3
CASTPDGDTQYF
TGTGCCAGCACACCTGACGGGGATACGCAGTATTTT
>TRBV30|few|15|.|TRBJ1-3
CAWSIDGSPGNTIYF
TGTGCCTGGAGTATTGATGGGTCGCCTGGAAACACCATATATTTT
>TRBV4-1|.|15|.|TRBJ2-7
CASSQDGGPWGEQYF
TGCGCCAGCAGCCAAGATGGAGGACCTTGGGGGGAGCAGTACTTC
>TRBV29-1|.|11|.|TRBJ1-3
CSVEDGNTIYF
TGCAGCGTTGAAGACGGAAACACCATATATTTT
>TRBV29-1|.|9|.|TRBJ1-1
CIFNTEAFF
TGCATCTTTAACACTGAAGCTTTCTTT
>TRBV28|.|17|.|TRBJ2-7
CATSGEGATGMDYEQYF
TGTGCCACCTCAGGGGAGGGGGCGACTGGAATGGACTACGAGCAGTACTTC
>TRBV27|.|13|.|TRBJ1-1
CASLGKSNTEAFF
TGTGCCAGTCTAGGGAAGTCGAACACTGAAGCTTTCTTT
>TRBV21-1|.|15|.|TRBJ1-2
CASSKPRRGSYGYTF
TGTGCCAGCAGCAAACCTAGACGGGGGAGCTATGGCTACACCTTC
>TRBV19|.|16|.|TRBJ2-2
CASSSDFSYRAGELFF
TGTGCCAGTAGTTCAGATTTTAGCTACCGGGCCGGGGAGCTGTTTTTT
>TRBV28|.|14|TRBD1|TRBJ1-6
CATLRDSYNSPLHF
TGTGCCACCCTCCGGGACAGCTATAATTCACCCCTCCACTTT
>TRBV27|.|15|TRBD1|TRBJ1-4
CASSLFRDREEKLFF
TGTGCCAGCAGTTTATTCCGGGACAGGGAGGAAAAACTGTTTTTT
>TRBV2|.|11|TRBD1|TRBJ2-7
CASSRQGEQYF
TGTGCCAGCAGCCGACAGGGCGAGCAGTACTTC
>TRBV7-3|.|17|TRBD1|TRBJ1-1
CASSEFPGGETNTEAFF
TGTGCCAGCAGCGAATTCCCAGGGGGCGAAACGAACACTGAAGCTTTCTTT
>TRBV24-1|.|20|TRBD2|TRBJ2-3
CATSDLGDGGLAGGSDTQYF
TGTGCCACCAGTGATTTAGGTGACGGGGGACTAGCGGGAGGTTCCGATACGCAGTATTTT
>TRBV7-9|.|16|TRBD2|TRBJ2-3
CASSPTSPEGTDTQYF
TGTGCCAGCAGCCCGACTAGCCCCGAGGGCACAGATACGCAGTATTTT
>TRBV5-6|.|16|TRBD1|TRBJ2-5
CASSRGTGVAAETQYF
TGTGCCAGCAGCCGCGGGACAGGGGTCGCCGCAGAGACCCAGTACTTC
>TRBV19|.|13|.|TRBJ1-1
CASSMWENTEAFF
TGTGCCAGTAGTATGTGGGAAAACACTGAAGCTTTCTTT
>TRBV13|.|15|TRBD1|TRBJ2-7
CASSLTGTGAYEQYF
TGTGCCAGCAGCTTAACCGGGACAGGGGCCTACGAGCAGTACTTC